Described below is a single T cell receptor beta chain sequence and its context. This CDR3 is built from 17 residues. Germline CDR1 and CDR2: SGHRS and YFSETQ. V was cut by 6 bases and J by 6 bases, with 26 bases left in between. Expressed TCRB transcripts got sequenced, as all isolated RNA was reverse transcribed. Clones were sequenced by immunoSEQ multiplex PCR, and TCRdb holds only the in-frame ones, with some missing. Counted here are about 180,000 clones, less than 15% occurring once; the ten biggest clones make up 0.62%. The sample is drawn from a study of beta chain features in type 1 diabetes.

Sequences were obtained from central memory CD4+ T cells from blood. The chain recombines TRBV5-1 with TRBJ2-3; the D gene is possibly TRBD2 (7 bases). The clonotype comes from a woman between 18 and 29 years old in good health. The CDR3 nucleotides read TGCGCCAGCACCAACCCCAGCCAAGGGGGGGGTCGGGATACGCAGTATTTT. Translated: CASTNPSQGGGRDTQYF. Complete variable domain (other parts from reference TRBV5-1 and TRBJ2-3): KAGVTQTPRYLIKTRGQQVTLSCSPISGHRSVSWYQQTPGQGLQFLFEYFSETQRNKGNFPGRFSGRQFSNSRSEMNVSTLELGDSALYLCASTNPSQGGGRDTQYFGPGTRLTVL.